This T cell receptor (beta chain) was recorded in a study of T cells in Graves' hyperthyroidism and ophthalmopathy. Of note for this clonotype: Antigen unknown.

Orbital computed tomography and thyroid ultrasound, together with serum TRAb and thyroxine and clinical symptoms, were used for diagnoses. From 10 ml of fresh peripheral blood, PBMCs were isolated. Findings and caveats of the study: Most thyroid clonotypes that were expanded above 0.001 also turned up in blood. In simple terms, a model built on 13 V-J features told ophthalmopathy apart from stable hyperthyroidism.

Amplified TCR beta CDR3 regions came from RNA transcripts. An initial round of RT-PCR targeting the TCR CDR3 relied on the HTBI primer set. Using its own MiXCR run on the multiplex PCR reads, TCRdb lists one record per CDR3 protein. This sample carries 600,000 to 800,000 distinct CDR3 sequences, 30% to 40% of them seen once, and the ten largest clones take around 29%. The germline gives CDR1 LNHNV, CDR2 YYDKDF (reference sequence). CDR3 length equals 17 residues. Unmatched junction bases numbered 11, after V lost 3 bases and J lost 6 bases. The sequencing input was blood. The genes are TRBV15 and TRBJ1-2; the match to TRBD1 covers 12 bases. This receptor was obtained from a woman in her thirties or forties with Graves' hyperthyroidism. DNA of the CDR3: TGTGCCACCAGCAGCCAACCTACCGGGACAGGGGGCCATGGCTACACCTTC. Translated, it gives CATSSQPTGTGGHGYTF.